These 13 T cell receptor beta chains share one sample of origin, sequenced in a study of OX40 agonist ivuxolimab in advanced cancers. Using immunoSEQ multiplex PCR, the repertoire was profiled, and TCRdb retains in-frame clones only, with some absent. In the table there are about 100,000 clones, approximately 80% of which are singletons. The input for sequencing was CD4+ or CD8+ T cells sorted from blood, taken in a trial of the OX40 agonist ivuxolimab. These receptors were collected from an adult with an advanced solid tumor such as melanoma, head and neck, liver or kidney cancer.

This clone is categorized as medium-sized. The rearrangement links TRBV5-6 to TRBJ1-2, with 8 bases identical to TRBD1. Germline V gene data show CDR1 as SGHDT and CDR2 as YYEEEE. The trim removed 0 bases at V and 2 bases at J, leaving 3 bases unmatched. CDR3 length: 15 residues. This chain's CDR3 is CASSLGQGNNYGYTF. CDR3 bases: TGTGCCAGCAGCTTGGGACAGGGGAACAACTATGGCTACACCTTC.

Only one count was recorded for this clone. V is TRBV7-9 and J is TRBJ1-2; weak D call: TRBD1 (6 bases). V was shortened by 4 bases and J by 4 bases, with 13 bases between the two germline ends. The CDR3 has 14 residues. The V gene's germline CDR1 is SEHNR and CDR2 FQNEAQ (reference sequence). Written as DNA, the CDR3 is TGTGCCAGCAGCTCAGAACAGGGCGGCTATGGCTACACCTTC. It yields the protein CASSSEQGGYGYTF.

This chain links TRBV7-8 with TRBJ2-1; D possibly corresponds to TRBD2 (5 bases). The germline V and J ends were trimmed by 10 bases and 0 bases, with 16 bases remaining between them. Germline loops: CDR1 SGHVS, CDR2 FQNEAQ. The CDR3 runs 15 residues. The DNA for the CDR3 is TGTGCCACTACAATACGGGGAAGCTCCTACAATGAGCAGTTCTTC. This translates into CATTIRGSSYNEQFF.

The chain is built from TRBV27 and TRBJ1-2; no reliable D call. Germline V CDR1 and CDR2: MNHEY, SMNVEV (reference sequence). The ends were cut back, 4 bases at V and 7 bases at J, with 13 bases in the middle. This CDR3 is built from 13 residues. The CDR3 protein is CASSSQPTVGYTF. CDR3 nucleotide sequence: TGTGCCAGCAGTTCACAACCTACAGTTGGCTACACCTTC.

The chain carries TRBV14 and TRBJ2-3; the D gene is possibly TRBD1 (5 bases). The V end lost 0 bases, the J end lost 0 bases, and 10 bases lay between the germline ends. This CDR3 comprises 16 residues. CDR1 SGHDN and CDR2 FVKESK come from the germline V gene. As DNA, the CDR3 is TGTGCCAGCAGCCAAGAGCAGGGTGCGAGCACAGATACGCAGTATTTT. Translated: CASSQEQGASTDTQYF. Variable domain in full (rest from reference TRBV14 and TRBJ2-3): EAGVTQFPSHSVIEKGQTVTLRCDPISGHDNLYWYRRVMGKEIKFLLHFVKESKQDESGMPNNRFLAERTGGTYSTLKVQPAELEDSGVYFCASSQEQGASTDTQYFGPGTRLTVL.

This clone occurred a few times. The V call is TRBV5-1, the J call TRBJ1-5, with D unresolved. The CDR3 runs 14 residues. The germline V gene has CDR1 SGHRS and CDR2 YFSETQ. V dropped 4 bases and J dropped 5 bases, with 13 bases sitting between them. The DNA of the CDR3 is TGCGCCAGCAGCCAGGACGGGCGGGATCAGCCCCAGCATTTT. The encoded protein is CASSQDGRDQPQHF.

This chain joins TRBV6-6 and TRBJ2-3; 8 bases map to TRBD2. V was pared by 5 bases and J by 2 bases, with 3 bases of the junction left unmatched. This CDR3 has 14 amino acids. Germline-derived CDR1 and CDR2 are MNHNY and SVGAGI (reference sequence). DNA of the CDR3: TGTGCCAGCAGTGGCGGGAGGTACACAGATACGCAGTATTTT. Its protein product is CASSGGRYTDTQYF.

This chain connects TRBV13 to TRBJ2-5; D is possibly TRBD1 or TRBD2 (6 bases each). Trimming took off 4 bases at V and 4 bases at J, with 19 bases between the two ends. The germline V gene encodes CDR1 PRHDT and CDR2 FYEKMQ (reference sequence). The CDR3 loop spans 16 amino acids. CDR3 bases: TGTGCCAGCAGCTACTACAGGGCCGGGGGTAGAGAGACCCAGTACTTC. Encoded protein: CASSYYRAGGRETQYF.

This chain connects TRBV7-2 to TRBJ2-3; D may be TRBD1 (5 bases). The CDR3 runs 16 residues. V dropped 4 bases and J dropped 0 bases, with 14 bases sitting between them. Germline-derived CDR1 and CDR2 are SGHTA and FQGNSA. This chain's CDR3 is CASSSLGRPSTDTQYF. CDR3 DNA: TGTGCCAGCAGCTCCCTGGGGCGTCCTAGCACAGATACGCAGTATTTT.

CDR3 nucleotide sequence: TGTGCCAGCAGAAGACGGACTAGCGAGGGCGGGGAGCTGTTTTTT. Amino acids: CASRRRTSEGGELFF. V is TRBV6-6 and J is TRBJ2-2; TRBD2 matches at 9 bases. The CDR3 has 15 residues. Germline V gene sequence: CDR1 MNHNY, CDR2 SVGAGI (reference sequence). Unmatched junction bases numbered 9, after V lost 6 bases and J lost 7 bases.

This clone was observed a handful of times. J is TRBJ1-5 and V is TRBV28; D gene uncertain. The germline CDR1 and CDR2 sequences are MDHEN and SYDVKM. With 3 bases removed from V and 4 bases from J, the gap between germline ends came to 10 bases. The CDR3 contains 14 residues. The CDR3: CASSFTVLNQPQHF. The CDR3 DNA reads TGTGCCAGCAGTTTCACAGTCCTTAATCAGCCCCAGCATTTT.

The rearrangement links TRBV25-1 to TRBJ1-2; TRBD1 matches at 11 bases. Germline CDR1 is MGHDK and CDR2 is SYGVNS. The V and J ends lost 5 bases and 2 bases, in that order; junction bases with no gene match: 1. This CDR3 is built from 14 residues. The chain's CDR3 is CASSRTGGNYGYTF. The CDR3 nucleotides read TGTGCCAGCAGTAGGACAGGGGGCAACTATGGCTACACCTTC.

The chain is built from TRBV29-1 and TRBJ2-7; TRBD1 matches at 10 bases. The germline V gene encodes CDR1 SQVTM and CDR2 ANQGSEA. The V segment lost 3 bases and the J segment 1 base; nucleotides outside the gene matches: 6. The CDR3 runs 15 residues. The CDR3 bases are TGCAGCGTTGAGTCGGACAGGGGGTTTTCCTACGAGCAGTACTTC. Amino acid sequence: CSVESDRGFSYEQYF.